This paragraph covers one T cell receptor beta chain sequence. Its binding antigen is unknown. Base qualities are not recorded, but no much larger clone differs from it by a single base. This specimen comes from a study of blood T cell repertoires in COVID-19 (dated by TCRdb to about 2020). The study in broad terms: The collaborator samples originated in the United States, Italy and Spain and spanned the acute and convalescent phases of COVID-19. HLA class I and class II types, where available, came from metadata supplied by the sample provider rather than from assay-based typing. The prospective study material was composed of cDNA or gDNA derived from T cells, B-cell-depleted T cells, or PBMCs. Subjects who had been exposed to COVID-19, were actively infected with it, or had recovered from it provided the deeply sampled blood TCRbeta repertoires that made up the dataset. The repertoires were made available in a free public database intended to serve as a resource for research on the immune response to SARS-CoV-2. Samples were obtained from the ongoing ImmuneRACE study (first 160 participants) and from some 1,300 subjects provided by 6 global collaborators. A de-identified subject ID, COVID-19 status, age in years and sex were almost always included in the sample metadata. Points the paper makes about the study in general: The quantity of clinical and demographic metadata differed by source and by participant and was supplied without curation.

Another Seattle source contributed samples from volunteer blood donors who had recovered from COVID-19. Each collaborating institution followed its own protocols to collect whole blood in K2EDTA tubes. For TCRbeta analysis, collaborators shipped samples in one of three forms: frozen whole blood, isolated PBMCs, or DNA extracted from either of those sample types. TCRbeta CDR3 regions were amplified from genomic DNA by means of the immunoSEQ Assay, a bias-controlled multiplex PCR. Turning to the authors' computational methods: Within the assay, amplification of reference gene primers was used to estimate how many nucleated cells each sample contained. To quantify the absolute abundance of each unique TCRbeta CDR3 rearrangement, sequence reads were collapsed and filtered. For each sample, productive Simpson clonality was calculated as the square root of Simpson's diversity index over productive rearrangements. The table comes from immuneACCESS by way of TCRdb, which keeps in-frame sequences with V and J called. Part of the clones is missing from these tables; in studies checked, under half for an unresolved V gene and the rest for unknown reasons. The DNA gave D and trimming, while V, J and clone size come from that table. The sample data list around 250,000 clones, and less than 90% of these were observed just once. Approximately 1.5% of the sample goes to the ten largest clones.

The germline V gene (reference sequence) supplies CDR1 SEHNR and CDR2 FQNEAQ. Its CDR3 holds 17 amino acids, cysteine through phenylalanine. Just the 51-base CDR3 DNA is kept, in frame starting at base 1. Trimming accounts for 4 bases at V and 2 bases at J, while the number of junction bases matched to no gene is 10. This receptor was taken from a woman between 40 and 55 years old who had recovered from COVID-19. The sample comprised peripheral blood. The chain uses TRBV7-9 and TRBJ2-2; 7 central nucleotides agree with TRBD2. The CDR3 protein sequence reads: CASSSPVGTKNTGELFF. The nucleotides read TGTGCCAGCAGCTCCCCAGTCGGGACTAAAAACACCGGGGAGCTGTTTTTT.